This TCR beta chain was sequenced during a study of T cell responses to AZD1222 COVID-19 vaccine (dated by TCRdb to 2020 to 2022). With respect to the entire study: AZD1222 recipients with second doses at about 4 weeks or about 12 weeks were pooled, because spike-specific TCR depth and breadth did not differ between schedules. A total of under 250 trial participants underwent TCR sequencing, of whom 207 had received two doses of AZD1222 and some 25 had received two doses of the MenACWY control vaccine. Trial participants were enrolled by age into subgroups of 18-55, 56-69 and 70-plus years, and about 150, 27 and 61 TCR-sequenced participants, respectively, were included in these subgroups. Results the study describes overall, beyond this receptor: The 56-69-year group was small, and its depth increase did not reach significance, likely because of low power. Participants were mostly white British, with more females than males. The authors suggested clonal diversity may have been underestimated. Reportedly, close to half of the unique spike-specific TCRs recognized epitopes lying outside the regions that are mutated in the B.1.351 and B.1.1.7 variants. Conclusions about previously exposed vaccinees are limited because only six or seven AZD1222 recipients were SARS-CoV-2 seropositive at baseline. Because no day 14 peak-response samples were available, repertoires were characterized only after the peak T cell response. A significant rise in spike-specific TCR breadth and depth was observed after two AZD1222 doses relative to day 0 and relative to MenACWY recipients. Vaccine-associated CD4 TCRs spanned the whole spike protein, with dominant responses in regions 160-218 and 743-854.

Interpreted using the paper, the time point label stands for: baseline before first vaccination. Samples from vaccinated people were obtained from the UK trials COV001 and COV002, which included a single-blind randomized controlled phase 2/3 trial of AZD1222 (ChAdOx1 nCoV-19) in healthy adults. For TCRbeta chain sequencing, PBMC samples from trial participants were taken at day 0 and at day 28 after the second dose. Comment on this clone: The clone's antigen remains unknown. There are no base qualities to consult, and no much larger clone falls within one base.

CDR1 and CDR2, per the germline V gene (reference sequence), are SGHNT and YYREEE. The V end loses 0 bases and the J end loses 0 bases, and a stretch of 6 bases separates them. From the cysteine through the phenylalanine, the CDR3 covers 14 amino acids. Only the CDR3 DNA is retained, 42 bases long and in frame from the first base. The CDR3 regions of human TCRbeta chains were analyzed by immunosequencing. Concerning the study's data processing: Repertoire TCRs were matched against a reference library of SARS-CoV-2-specific TCRs generated with the MIRA antigen-specificity platform. Breadth was defined as the fraction of unique TCRs that were SARS-CoV-2-associated. Depth was defined as the fraction of total T cells that were SARS-CoV-2-associated. Using the MIRA data, each spike-specific TCR was mapped to the spike region that the TCR reacts to and placed in a CD4 or CD8 class. Log10-transformed breadth and depth values were compared by one-way ANOVA with Sidak's multiple comparisons tests. TCRdb retrieved this table from immuneACCESS and kept in-frame rearrangements only. Not all clones are present; in checked studies, unresolved V genes account for under half, and no reason is known for the remainder. That table is the source of V, J and clone size, and D and trimming were worked out from the DNA. Present in this sample are 60,000 to 80,000 clones, around 86% of which were seen just once. The ten largest account for less than 20% of the sample.

The TCR originated in an adult in good health. The source material was peripheral blood, sampled on day 0 of AZD1222 vaccination. The receptor chain draws on TRBV5-4 and TRBJ1-2, with the D segment identity uncertain. The encoded CDR3 is CASSLANANYGYTF. In nucleotide form, the sequence is TGTGCCAGCAGCTTGGCCAATGCTAACTATGGCTACACCTTC.